The rows below give T cell receptor beta chains drawn from one sample of a study of T cell responses to AZD1222 COVID-19 vaccine. The repertoire was sequenced with immunoSEQ multiplex PCR; TCRdb's copy has only in-frame clones and lacks some. Here the sample spans 100,000 or so clones, 91% being singletons. Source: peripheral blood, taken on day 0 of AZD1222 vaccination. These receptors were taken from an adult in good health. Each CDR3 is given with its conserved first and last residue. The D gene is left open where the match is weak. Some rows have no size entry. The others give once, few or many, or a class for an expanded clone.

V	size	J	D	DNA	CDR3
TRBV5-1	.	TRBJ1-1	.	TGCGCCAGCAGTACGGGCGACACTGAAGCTTTCTTT	CASSTGDTEAFF
TRBV4-1	.	TRBJ1-5	.	TGCGCCAGCAGCCAAGACCGAACAGGCTATCAGCCCCAGCATTTT	CASSQDRTGYQPQHF
TRBV7-2	.	TRBJ1-5	.	TGTGCCAGCAGCGAATTCGCGGGGCGGCCCCAGCATTTT	CASSEFAGRPQHF
TRBV29-1	once	TRBJ1-1	.	TGCAGCGTTGAATGGTCGGGACCGAACACTGAAGCTTTCTTT	CSVEWSGPNTEAFF
TRBV7-2	.	TRBJ1-3	.	TGTGCCAGCAGCTTAGTTGATTCGGGGGGAAACACCATATATTTT	CASSLVDSGGNTIYF
TRBV13	.	TRBJ2-3	TRBD2	TGTGCCAGCACGGGAGCGGTAGCGGGGGAATCGGGAGATACGCAGTATTTT	CASTGAVAGESGDTQYF
TRBV19	.	TRBJ1-6	.	TGTGCCAGTAGTCCCCACGGGGGTTCACCCCTCCACTTT	CASSPHGGSPLHF
TRBV14	.	TRBJ1-6	.	TGTGCCAGCAGCCAAGATTTCGCTGGAAATTCACCCCTCCACTTT	CASSQDFAGNSPLHF
TRBV5-4	.	TRBJ1-1	.	TGTGCCAGCAGCCCGACGGCCGCACCCATGAACACTGAAGCTTTCTTT	CASSPTAAPMNTEAFF
TRBV3-1/TRBV3-2	once	TRBJ1-1	.	TGTGCCAGCAGGAGAGGGGTAGACACTGAAGCTTTCTTT	CASRRGVDTEAFF
TRBV6-6	.	TRBJ2-4	TRBD2	TGTGCCAGCAGTCACCGGCCTCGGACTAGCGGGGGGGCGGGCATCATTCAGTACTTC	CASSHRPRTSGGAGIIQYF
TRBV12-3/TRBV12-4	few	TRBJ1-1	.	TGTGCCAGCAACCTAGATGGGGGGAGGGCTTTCTTT	CASNLDGGRAFF
TRBV18	.	TRBJ1-1	.	TGTGCCAGCTCACCCAACATGAACACTGAAGCTTTCTTT	CASSPNMNTEAFF
TRBV30	.	TRBJ2-7	TRBD1	TGTGCCTGGAGGGGGACAGCCGTGGGGAACGAGCAGTACTTC	CAWRGTAVGNEQYF
TRBV3-1/TRBV3-2	.	TRBJ1-5	.	TGTGCCAGCAGCCATCAGGGTTCCAATCAGCCCCAGCATTTT	CASSHQGSNQPQHF
TRBV11-2	.	TRBJ2-1	.	TGTGCCAGCAGCTTAGATCTGGGTAATGAGCAGTTCTTC	CASSLDLGNEQFF
TRBV12-3/TRBV12-4	.	TRBJ2-7	.	TGTGCCAGCAGCCCCAGTGTCCACGAGCAGTACTTC	CASSPSVHEQYF
TRBV5-1	.	TRBJ1-3	.	TGCGCCAGCAGGGTAGACTCTGGAAACACCATATATTTT	CASRVDSGNTIYF
TRBV14	.	TRBJ1-1	.	TGTGCCAGCAGCCAAATCGTTGAAGCTTTCTTT	CASSQIVEAFF
TRBV3-1/TRBV3-2	.	TRBJ2-2	.	TGTGCCAGCAGCCAACAGGACAGTCCGGGCGGGGAGCTGTTTTTT	CASSQQDSPGGELFF
TRBV4-3	.	TRBJ2-7	.	TGCGCCAGCAGCCAAGCACAGGGTGCCTACGAGCAGTACTTC	CASSQAQGAYEQYF
TRBV19	.	TRBJ2-7	.	TGTGCCAGTAGTATAGTACAGGGTGGATCCTACGAGCAGTACTTC	CASSIVQGGSYEQYF
TRBV2	.	TRBJ1-6	.	TGTGCCAGCCCCGGAAAGGGCCGGAGTTCACCCCTCCACTTT	CASPGKGRSSPLHF
TRBV6-4	.	TRBJ1-4	.	TGTGCCAGCAGAAGAAACAGGGACGGAATGAGGAAACTGTTTTTT	CASRRNRDGMRKLFF
TRBV6-5	.	TRBJ1-1	.	TGTGCCAGCAGTTTGGGGGTGAACACTGAAGCTTTCTTT	CASSLGVNTEAFF
TRBV27	.	TRBJ2-7	.	TGTGCCAGCTCATCTCTTAACGAGCAGTACTTC	CASSSLNEQYF
TRBV30	.	TRBJ1-2	.	TGTGCCTGGAGTGTTCTCGGGGCCCAGGGTTACGGCTACACCTTC	CAWSVLGAQGYGYTF
TRBV29-1	.	TRBJ1-4	.	TGCAGCGTTGATCGTCAGGGAGATAATGAAAAACTGTTTTTT	CSVDRQGDNEKLFF
TRBV25-1	once	TRBJ2-7	.	TGTGCCAGCAGGGACGCCGGCCGCGAGCAGTACTTC	CASRDAGREQYF
TRBV23-1	.	TRBJ2-7	TRBD1	TGCGCCAGCAGTCAATCCCCCAAAATCAACAGGGGTACCTACGAGCAGTACTTC	CASSQSPKINRGTYEQYF
TRBV6-5	.	TRBJ2-7	.	TGTGCCAGCAGTTACGGGCCAGGGGACGAGCAGTACTTC	CASSYGPGDEQYF
TRBV29-1	.	TRBJ2-7	TRBD1	TGCAGCGTTGGTGACAGGGCTACCTACGAGCAGTACTTC	CSVGDRATYEQYF
TRBV19	.	TRBJ2-1	TRBD1	TGTGCCAGTGAGGCGGGGACAGGGGTCCCTTACAATGAGCAGTTCTTC	CASEAGTGVPYNEQFF
TRBV5-1	.	TRBJ2-7	.	TGCGCCAGCACCCCGCTCGGGACCTACGAGCAGTACTTC	CASTPLGTYEQYF
TRBV9	.	TRBJ1-6	TRBD1	TGTGCCAGCAGCACTATTGGCGGCAGGGGGAAGAATTCACCCCTCCACTTT	CASSTIGGRGKNSPLHF
TRBV10-3	.	TRBJ1-3	TRBD1	TGTGCCATCGGCTACGGACAGGCTGGAAACACCATATATTTT	CAIGYGQAGNTIYF
TRBV2	.	TRBJ1-1	.	TGTGCCAGCAAGGACGCGGGCCAGAACACTGAAGCTTTCTTT	CASKDAGQNTEAFF
TRBV6-5	.	TRBJ2-1	TRBD2	TGTGCCAGCAGTTACGGTAGCGGGGGGGCGGGAGAGCAGTTCTTC	CASSYGSGGAGEQFF
TRBV12-3/TRBV12-4	.	TRBJ1-4	.	TGTGCCAGCAGTTGGGGGTTTAATGAAAAACTGTTTTTT	CASSWGFNEKLFF
TRBV5-5	.	TRBJ2-7	.	TGTGCCAGCAGCTTCCCGGGCTCCTACGAGCAGTACTTC	CASSFPGSYEQYF
TRBV19	once	TRBJ1-6	.	TGTGCCAGTAAAGAAACGGAGGCTAATTCACCCCTCCACTTT	CASKETEANSPLHF
TRBV9	once	TRBJ1-6	TRBD1	TGTGCCAGCAGCACAACAGGGGAATCACCCCTCCACTTT	CASSTTGESPLHF